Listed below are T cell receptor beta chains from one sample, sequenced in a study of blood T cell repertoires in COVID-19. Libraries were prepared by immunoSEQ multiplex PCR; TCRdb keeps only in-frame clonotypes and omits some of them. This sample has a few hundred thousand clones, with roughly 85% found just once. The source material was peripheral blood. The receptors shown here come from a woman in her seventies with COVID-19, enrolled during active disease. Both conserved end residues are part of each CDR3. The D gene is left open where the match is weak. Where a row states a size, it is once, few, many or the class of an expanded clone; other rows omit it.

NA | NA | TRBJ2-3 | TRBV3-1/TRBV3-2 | CASSQGAGGDTQYF | TGTGCCAGCAGCCAAGGGGCCGGGGGAGATACGCAGTATTTT
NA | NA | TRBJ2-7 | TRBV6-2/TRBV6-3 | CASSPSGHLIFYEQYF | TGTGCCAGCAGTCCCTCGGGACACCTAATTTTCTACGAGCAGTACTTC
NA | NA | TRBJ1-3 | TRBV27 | CASSLTDSGNTIYF | TGTGCCAGCAGCCTGACAGACTCTGGAAACACCATATATTTT
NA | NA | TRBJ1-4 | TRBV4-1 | CASSLRMGANEKLFF | TGCGCCAGCAGCCTTCGAATGGGGGCGAATGAAAAACTGTTTTTT
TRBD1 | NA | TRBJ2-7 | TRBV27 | CASRGQGFYEQYF | TGTGCCAGCAGGGGACAGGGGTTTTACGAGCAGTACTTC
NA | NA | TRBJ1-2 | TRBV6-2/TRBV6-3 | CASSTFGTTTNYGYTF | TGTGCCAGCAGTACCTTTGGGACAACCACAAACTATGGCTACACCTTC
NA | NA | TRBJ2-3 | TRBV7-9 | CASSSRQMGTDTQYF | TGTGCCAGCAGCTCAAGACAGATGGGCACAGATACGCAGTATTTT
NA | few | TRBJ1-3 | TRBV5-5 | CASSLGTPGGNTIYF | TGTGCCAGCAGCTTGGGGACTCCGGGTGGAAACACCATATATTTT
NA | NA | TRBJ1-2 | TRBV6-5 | CASIPSPGSSYGYTF | TGTGCCAGCATCCCGAGCCCGGGATCCTCATATGGCTACACCTTC
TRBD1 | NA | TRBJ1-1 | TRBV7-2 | CASRRQGGLNTEAFF | TGTGCCAGCAGACGCCAGGGGGGCCTGAACACTGAAGCTTTCTTT
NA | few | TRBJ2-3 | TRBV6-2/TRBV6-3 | CASSTETDTQYF | TGTGCCAGCAGTACCGAGACAGATACGCAGTATTTT
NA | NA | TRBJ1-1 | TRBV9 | CASSDVGVGSKAFF | TGTGCCAGCAGCGACGTAGGGGTTGGCAGTAAAGCTTTCTTT
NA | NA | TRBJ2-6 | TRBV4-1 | CASSQDYGFTGANVLTF | TGCGCCAGCAGCCAAGATTACGGGTTCACTGGGGCCAACGTCCTGACTTTC
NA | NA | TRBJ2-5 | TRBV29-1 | CSVALETQYF | TGCAGCGTTGCCCTAGAGACCCAGTACTTC
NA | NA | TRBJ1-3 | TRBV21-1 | CARQSPPVGNTIYF | TGTGCCAGACAGTCCCCGCCGGTTGGAAACACCATATATTTT
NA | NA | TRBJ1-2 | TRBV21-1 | CASSKVGPATINYGYTF | TGTGCCAGCAGCAAAGTTGGGCCAGCGACTATAAACTATGGCTACACCTTC
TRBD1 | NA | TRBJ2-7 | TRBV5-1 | CASSAGTGGYEQYF | TGCGCCAGCAGCGCGGGGACAGGGGGTTACGAGCAGTACTTC
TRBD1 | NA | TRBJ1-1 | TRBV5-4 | CASSPGQGAYIFTEAFF | TGTGCCAGCAGCCCCGGACAGGGGGCATATATCTTCACTGAAGCTTTCTTT
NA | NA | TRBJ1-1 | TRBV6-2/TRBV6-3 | CASSLFTEAFF | TGTGCCAGCAGTTTATTCACTGAAGCTTTCTTT
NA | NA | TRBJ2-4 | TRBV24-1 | CATSDAKTGTRNIQYF | TGTGCCACCAGTGATGCCAAAACCGGGACAAGGAACATTCAGTACTTC
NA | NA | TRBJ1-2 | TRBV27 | CASSLSRQGGHGYTF | TGTGCCAGCAGTTTATCGAGGCAGGGAGGACATGGCTACACCTTC
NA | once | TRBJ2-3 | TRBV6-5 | CASSKRVSTDTQYF | TGTGCCAGCAGTAAACGGGTTAGCACAGATACGCAGTATTTT
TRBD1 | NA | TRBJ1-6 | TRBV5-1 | CASRPGFDRDRVTPLHF | TGCGCCAGCAGGCCAGGTTTTGACCGGGACAGGGTGACACCCCTCCACTTT
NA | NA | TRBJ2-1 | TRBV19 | CASSNHRDSNNEQFF | TGTGCCAGTAGTAATCACAGGGATTCGAACAATGAGCAGTTCTTC
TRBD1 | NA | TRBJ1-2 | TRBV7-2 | CASSLDGTGSSGYTF | TGTGCCAGCAGCTTAGACGGGACAGGGAGCAGTGGCTACACCTTC
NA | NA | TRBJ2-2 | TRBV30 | CAWKRRPNTGELFF | TGTGCCTGGAAGAGGAGACCGAACACCGGGGAGCTGTTTTTT
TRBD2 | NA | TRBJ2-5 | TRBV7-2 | CASKSSGQETQYF | TGTGCCAGCAAGTCTAGCGGACAAGAGACCCAGTACTTC
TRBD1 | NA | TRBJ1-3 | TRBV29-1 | CSVTGARGNTIYF | TGCAGCGTGACAGGGGCGCGCGGAAACACCATATATTTT
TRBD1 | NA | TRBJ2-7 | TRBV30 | CAWSPPTGDEQYF | TGTGCCTGGAGCCCACCGACAGGGGACGAGCAGTACTTC
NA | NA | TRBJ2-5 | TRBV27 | CASSFRGATQYF | TGTGCCAGCAGTTTCCGGGGGGCGACCCAGTACTTC
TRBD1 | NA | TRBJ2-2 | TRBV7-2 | CASSSDPGQLTGELFF | TGTGCCAGCAGCTCAGACCCGGGACAGCTCACCGGGGAGCTGTTTTTT
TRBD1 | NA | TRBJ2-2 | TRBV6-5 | CASSRDRVGGELFF | TGTGCCAGCAGTAGAGACAGGGTGGGCGGGGAGCTGTTTTTT
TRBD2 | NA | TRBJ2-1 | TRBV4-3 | CASSTRAGGLNEQFF | TGCGCCAGCAGCACCCGGGCGGGGGGCTTGAATGAGCAGTTCTTC
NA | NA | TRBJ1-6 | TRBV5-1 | CASSSSFRDNKNSPLHF | TGCGCCAGCAGTTCTTCATTCCGGGACAATAAAAATTCACCCCTCCACTTT
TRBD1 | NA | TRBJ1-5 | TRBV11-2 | CASSADQGQGVRNQPQHF | TGTGCCAGCAGCGCCGACCAAGGACAGGGGGTTCGTAATCAGCCCCAGCATTTT
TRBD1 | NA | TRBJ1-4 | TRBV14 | CASSQENRGNEKLFF | TGTGCCAGCAGCCAAGAAAACAGGGGGAATGAAAAACTGTTTTTT
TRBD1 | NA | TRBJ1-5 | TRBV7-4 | CASSFRQGGQPQHF | TGTGCCAGCAGCTTTAGACAGGGGGGTCAGCCCCAGCATTTT
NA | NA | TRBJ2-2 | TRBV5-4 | CASSPGTPNTGELFF | TGTGCCAGCAGCCCCGGGACACCGAACACCGGGGAGCTGTTTTTT
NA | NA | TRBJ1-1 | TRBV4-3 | CASSQDLAQLAGGRTEAFF | TGCGCCAGCAGCCAAGATCTAGCACAGCTCGCGGGAGGAAGGACTGAAGCTTTCTTT
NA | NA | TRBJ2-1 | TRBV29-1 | CSVESRLGEQFF | TGCAGCGTTGAGAGCAGGCTTGGGGAGCAGTTCTTC
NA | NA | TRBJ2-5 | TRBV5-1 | CASSSGGSQETQYF | TGCGCCAGCAGCTCTGGAGGCTCCCAAGAGACCCAGTACTTC
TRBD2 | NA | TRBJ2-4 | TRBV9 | CASSSEPAGGSFNIQYF | TGTGCCAGCAGCTCAGAACCAGCGGGAGGAAGTTTTAACATTCAGTACTTC